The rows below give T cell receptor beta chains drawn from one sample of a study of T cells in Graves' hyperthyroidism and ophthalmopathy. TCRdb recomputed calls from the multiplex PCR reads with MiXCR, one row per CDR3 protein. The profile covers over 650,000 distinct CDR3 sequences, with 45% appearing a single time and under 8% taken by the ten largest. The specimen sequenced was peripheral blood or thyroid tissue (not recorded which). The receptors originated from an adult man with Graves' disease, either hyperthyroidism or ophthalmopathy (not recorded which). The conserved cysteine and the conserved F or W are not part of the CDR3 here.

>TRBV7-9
ASSLWRTAYGYT
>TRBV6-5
ASSYGTSGVNTGELF
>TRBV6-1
ASSEEARGGYT
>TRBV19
AWSVRLGEKLF
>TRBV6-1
ASTNGRGGNQPQY
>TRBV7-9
ASSRQGSTGELF
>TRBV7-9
ASSSSGTPEPKETQY
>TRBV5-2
ASNTGTANEKLF
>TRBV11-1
AGDTSYEQY
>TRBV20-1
SGTSGSTEAF
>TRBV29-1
SVQQLAGRPEDTQY
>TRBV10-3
AISAGEWPSGKLF
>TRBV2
ASSPGGTYNEQF